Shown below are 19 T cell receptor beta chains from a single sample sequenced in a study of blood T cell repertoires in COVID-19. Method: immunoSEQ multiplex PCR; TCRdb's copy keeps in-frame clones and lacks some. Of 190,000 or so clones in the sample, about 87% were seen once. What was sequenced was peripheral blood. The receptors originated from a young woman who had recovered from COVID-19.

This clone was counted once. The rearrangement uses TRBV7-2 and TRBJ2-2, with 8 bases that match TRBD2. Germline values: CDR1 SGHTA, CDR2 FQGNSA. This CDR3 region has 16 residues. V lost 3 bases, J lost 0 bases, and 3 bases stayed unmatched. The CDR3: CASSFRGGANTGELFF. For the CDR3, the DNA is TGTGCCAGCAGCTTTCGGGGGGGAGCGAACACCGGGGAGCTGTTTTTT.

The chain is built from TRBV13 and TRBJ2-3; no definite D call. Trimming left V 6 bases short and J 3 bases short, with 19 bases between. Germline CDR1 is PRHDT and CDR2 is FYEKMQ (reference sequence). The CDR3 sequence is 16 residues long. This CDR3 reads CASSSLTWAGTDTQYF. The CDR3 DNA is TGTGCCAGCAGTTCCCTCACTTGGGCAGGAACAGATACGCAGTATTTT.

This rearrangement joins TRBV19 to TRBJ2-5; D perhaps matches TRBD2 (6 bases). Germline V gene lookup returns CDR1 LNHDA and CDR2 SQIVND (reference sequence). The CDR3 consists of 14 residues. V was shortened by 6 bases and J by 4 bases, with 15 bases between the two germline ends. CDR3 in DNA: TGTGCCAGTAGCATCGGGGGTGGTCGAGAGACCCAGTACTTC. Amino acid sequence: CASSIGGGRETQYF.

The CDR3 region has the DNA TGCAGTGCTAGTAGGCGGGAGGCCTCCTACGAGCAGTACGTC. Translated, it gives CSASRREASYEQYV. The V call is TRBV20-1, the J call TRBJ2-7; 8 bases agree with TRBD2. V lost 3 bases, J lost 0 bases, and 4 bases stayed unmatched. Looked up from germline, CDR1 is DFQATT and CDR2 is SNEGSKA (reference sequence). The CDR3 length is 14 residues.

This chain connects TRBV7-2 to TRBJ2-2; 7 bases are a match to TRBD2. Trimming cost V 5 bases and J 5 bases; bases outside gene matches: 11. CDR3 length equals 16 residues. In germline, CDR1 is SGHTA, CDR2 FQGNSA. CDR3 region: CASSPPGGEGTGELFF. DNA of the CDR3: TGTGCCAGCAGCCCCCCGGGGGGAGAAGGTACCGGGGAGCTGTTTTTT.

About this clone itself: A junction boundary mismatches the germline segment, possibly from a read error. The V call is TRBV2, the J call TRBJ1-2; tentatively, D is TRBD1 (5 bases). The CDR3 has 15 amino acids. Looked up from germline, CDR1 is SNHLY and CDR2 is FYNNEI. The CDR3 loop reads CASSETWAGNSGYTF. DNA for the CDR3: TGTGCCAGCAGTGAAACGTGGGCAGGGAACTCTGGCTACACCTTC.

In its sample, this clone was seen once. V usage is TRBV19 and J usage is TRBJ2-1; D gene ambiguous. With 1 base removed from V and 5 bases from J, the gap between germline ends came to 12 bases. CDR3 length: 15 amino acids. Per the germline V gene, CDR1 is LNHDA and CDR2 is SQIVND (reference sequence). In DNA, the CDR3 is TGTGCCAGTAGTATAGTCTTAGCTCTCAACAATGAGCAGTTCTTC. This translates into CASSIVLALNNEQFF.

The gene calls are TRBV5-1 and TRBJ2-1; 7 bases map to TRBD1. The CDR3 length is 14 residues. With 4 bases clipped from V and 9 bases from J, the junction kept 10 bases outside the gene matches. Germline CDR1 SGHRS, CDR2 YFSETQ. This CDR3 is CASSTRQGGGEQFF. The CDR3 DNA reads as TGCGCCAGCAGCACCCGACAGGGTGGGGGTGAGCAGTTCTTC.

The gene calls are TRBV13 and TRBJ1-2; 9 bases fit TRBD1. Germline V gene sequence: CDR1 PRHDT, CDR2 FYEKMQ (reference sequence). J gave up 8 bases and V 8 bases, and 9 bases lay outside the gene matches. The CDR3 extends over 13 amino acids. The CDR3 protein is CASAYGTGSGYTF. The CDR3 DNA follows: TGTGCCAGCGCATACGGGACAGGGTCGGGCTACACCTTC. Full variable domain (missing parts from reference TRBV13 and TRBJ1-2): AAGVIQSPRHLIKEKRETATLKCYPIPRHDTVYWYQQGPGQDPQFLISFYEKMQSDKGSIPDRFSAQQFSDYHSELNMSSLELGDSALYFCASAYGTGSGYTFGSGTRLTVV.

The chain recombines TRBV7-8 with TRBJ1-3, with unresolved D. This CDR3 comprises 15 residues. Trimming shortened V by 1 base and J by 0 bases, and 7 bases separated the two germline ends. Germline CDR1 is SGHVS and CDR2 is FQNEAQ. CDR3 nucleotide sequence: TGTGCCAGCAGCTTAGGAGTTCGCTCTGGAAACACCATATATTTT. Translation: CASSLGVRSGNTIYF. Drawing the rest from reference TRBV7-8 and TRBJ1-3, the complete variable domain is GAGVSQSPRYKVAKRGQDVALRCDPISGHVSLFWYQQALGQGPEFLTYFQNEAQLDKSGLPSDRFFAERPEGSVSTLKIQRTQQEDSAVYLCASSLGVRSGNTIYFGEGSWLTVV.

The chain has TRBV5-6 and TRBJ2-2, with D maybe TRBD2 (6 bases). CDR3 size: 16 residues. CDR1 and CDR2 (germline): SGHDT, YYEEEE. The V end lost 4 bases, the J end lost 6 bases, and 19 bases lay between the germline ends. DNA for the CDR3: TGTGCCAGCAGCGTTCAACTAGCTATCAAGGCCGGGGAGCTGTTTTTT. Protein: CASSVQLAIKAGELFF.

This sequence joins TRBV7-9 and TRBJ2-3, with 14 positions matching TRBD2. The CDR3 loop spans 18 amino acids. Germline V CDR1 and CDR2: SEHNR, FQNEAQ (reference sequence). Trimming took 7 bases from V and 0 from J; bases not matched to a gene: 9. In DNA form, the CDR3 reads TGTGCCAGCATCGGGGGACTAGCGGGAGCGGTGAGCACAGATACGCAGTATTTT. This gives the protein CASIGGLAGAVSTDTQYF.

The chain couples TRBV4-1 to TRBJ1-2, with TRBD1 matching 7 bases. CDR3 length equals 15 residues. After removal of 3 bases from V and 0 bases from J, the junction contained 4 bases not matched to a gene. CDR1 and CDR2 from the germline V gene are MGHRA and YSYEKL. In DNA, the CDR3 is TGCGCCAGCAGCCATGACAGGGCAGCTAACTATGGCTACACCTTC. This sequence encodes CASSHDRAANYGYTF.

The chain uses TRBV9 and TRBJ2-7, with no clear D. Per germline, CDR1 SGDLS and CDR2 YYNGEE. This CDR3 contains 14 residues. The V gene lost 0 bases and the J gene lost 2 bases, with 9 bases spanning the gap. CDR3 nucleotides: TGTGCCAGCAGCGTAGGTTCAGTCCCCTACGAGCAGTACTTC. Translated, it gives CASSVGSVPYEQYF.

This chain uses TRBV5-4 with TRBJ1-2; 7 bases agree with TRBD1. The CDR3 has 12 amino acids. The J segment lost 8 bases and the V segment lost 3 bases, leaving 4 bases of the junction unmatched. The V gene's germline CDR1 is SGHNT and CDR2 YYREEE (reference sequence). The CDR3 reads CASSSPGGGYTF. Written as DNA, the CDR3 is TGTGCCAGCAGCTCACCAGGGGGGGGCTACACCTTC.

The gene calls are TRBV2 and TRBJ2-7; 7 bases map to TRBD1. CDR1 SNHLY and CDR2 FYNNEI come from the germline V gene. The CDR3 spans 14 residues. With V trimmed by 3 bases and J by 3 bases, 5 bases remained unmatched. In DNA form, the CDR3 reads TGTGCCAGCAGTGAGGGACAGCAGGGCTACGAGCAGTACGTC. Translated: CASSEGQQGYEQYV.

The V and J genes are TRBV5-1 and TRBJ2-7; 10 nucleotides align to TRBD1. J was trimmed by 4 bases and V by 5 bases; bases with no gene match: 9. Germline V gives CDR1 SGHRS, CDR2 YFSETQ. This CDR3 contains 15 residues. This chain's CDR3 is CASSFRTGGQYEQYF. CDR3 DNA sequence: TGCGCCAGCAGTTTCAGGACAGGGGGTCAGTACGAGCAGTACTTC. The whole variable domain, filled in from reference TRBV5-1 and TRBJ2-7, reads KAGVTQTPRYLIKTRGQQVTLSCSPISGHRSVSWYQQTPGQGLQFLFEYFSETQRNKGNFPGRFSGRQFSNSRSEMNVSTLELGDSALYLCASSFRTGGQYEQYFGPGTRLTVT.

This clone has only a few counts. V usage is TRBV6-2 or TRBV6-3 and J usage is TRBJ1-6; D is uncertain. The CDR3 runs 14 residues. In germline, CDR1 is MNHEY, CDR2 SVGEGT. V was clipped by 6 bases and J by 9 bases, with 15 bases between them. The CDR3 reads CASSPEVSFSPLHF. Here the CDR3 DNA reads TGTGCCAGCAGCCCCGAGGTGTCTTTTTCACCCCTCCACTTT.

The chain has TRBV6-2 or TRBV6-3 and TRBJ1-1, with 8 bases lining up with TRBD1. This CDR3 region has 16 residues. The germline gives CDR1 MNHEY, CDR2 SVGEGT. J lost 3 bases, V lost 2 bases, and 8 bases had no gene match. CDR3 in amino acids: CASSYGRQGADTEAFF. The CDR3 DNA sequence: TGTGCCAGCAGTTACGGCCGTCAGGGGGCAGACACTGAAGCTTTCTTT.